This is a list of T cell receptor beta chains from one sample in a study of blood T cell repertoires in COVID-19. TCRdb's copy holds only in-frame clones and misses some; the assay was immunoSEQ multiplex PCR. The data contain approximately 260,000 clones, roughly nine tenths of them singletons. Sample: peripheral blood. The origin of the receptors is a man aged 50 to 60 with acute or convalescent COVID-19. Both conserved end residues are trimmed from each CDR3. D genes are given only for firm matches.

ASSLAWSNGYT TRBV7-9 NA TRBJ1-2
ASSHRVQTSSGNTIY TRBV3-1/TRBV3-2 NA TRBJ1-3
AIRDRATYGYT TRBV27 TRBD1 TRBJ1-2
ASSDLLWTGYVGANVLT TRBV5-1 TRBD1 TRBJ2-6
ASSFPPRHPEAF TRBV28 NA TRBJ1-1
ASSKNAGPVTYEQY TRBV21-1 NA TRBJ2-7
ARSYNRSSNQPQH TRBV5-3 NA TRBJ1-5
ASSWDRAGSPLH TRBV2 TRBD1 TRBJ1-6
ATSSRTGVGYT TRBV15 NA TRBJ1-2
ASSIYDGANYGYT TRBV19 NA TRBJ1-2
ASSSPGHYGYT TRBV12-3/TRBV12-4 NA TRBJ1-2
ASRTDSTSGNTIY TRBV5-1 NA TRBJ1-3
ASSHRGGYT TRBV12-3/TRBV12-4 TRBD1 TRBJ1-2
SGGQGYASNEKLF TRBV29-1 TRBD1 TRBJ1-4
ASSYRGEKLF TRBV14 TRBD1 TRBJ1-4
ASSRTVSGEKLF TRBV3-1/TRBV3-2 NA TRBJ1-4
ASRTEGFNSPLH TRBV6-5 NA TRBJ1-6
ASSTDRGGGYT TRBV2 TRBD1 TRBJ1-2
ASSPGTRKYGYT TRBV7-8 NA TRBJ1-2
ASSLGQDGEKGHGYT TRBV5-1 NA TRBJ1-2
ASSLKRETQY TRBV11-2 NA TRBJ2-5
ASSDGARAEAF TRBV9 NA TRBJ1-1
ASSEAIGRQGREKLF TRBV25-1 TRBD1 TRBJ1-4
ATSLLDSMNTEAF TRBV10-3 NA TRBJ1-1
ATSRAPGGADTQY TRBV15 TRBD1 TRBJ2-3
ASSWKDMTDTQY TRBV5-1 NA TRBJ2-3
ASTGLASTDTQY TRBV10-2 NA TRBJ2-3
ASSQDVTGDYEQY TRBV4-2 TRBD1 TRBJ2-7
ASSPGPRGCD TRBV12-3/TRBV12-4 NA TRBJ2-5
ASSKAGGSYEQY TRBV21-1 NA TRBJ2-7
AISERQGQNTEAF TRBV10-3 NA TRBJ1-1
ASSLAGNTEAF TRBV7-3 NA TRBJ1-1
ASSLGTATYNEQF TRBV11-2 NA TRBJ2-1
ASSPLTGGGTDTQY TRBV5-1 TRBD1 TRBJ2-3
AWSPSFNSPLH TRBV30 NA TRBJ1-6
ASSSGRETRTGELF TRBV5-4 TRBD2 TRBJ2-2
AVTPGGPTDTQY TRBV19 TRBD2 TRBJ2-3
ASREGARTGELF TRBV5-1 TRBD1 TRBJ2-2
ASSPGVDTEAF TRBV19 NA TRBJ1-1
ASSYSVQGSGYT TRBV6-5 NA TRBJ1-2
ASSLFAVNTEAF TRBV5-1 NA TRBJ1-1
ASSESGGIDTQY TRBV10-1 TRBD2 TRBJ2-3
ASSQRGGLTDTQY TRBV6-2/TRBV6-3 TRBD2 TRBJ2-3
ASSPLIVGGEKLF TRBV7-9 NA TRBJ1-4
ASSQPELNRGETQY TRBV4-2 TRBD1 TRBJ2-5
SARSVNGYT TRBV20-1 NA TRBJ1-2
ASSLYRATVTETQY TRBV5-4 NA TRBJ2-5
ASSATSGGPDTQY TRBV9 TRBD2 TRBJ2-3
ASSPRPDFRDGYT TRBV5-1 NA TRBJ1-2
ASSLWGMNTEAF TRBV5-1 NA TRBJ1-1
ASSQGSEAF TRBV14 NA TRBJ1-1
ASSYPFRTEAF TRBV5-8 NA TRBJ1-1
SVGGAGGPNTEAF TRBV29-1 TRBD1 TRBJ1-1
ASSYSFFGNQPQH TRBV6-5 NA TRBJ1-5
ASSLDREGQPQH TRBV18 TRBD1 TRBJ1-5